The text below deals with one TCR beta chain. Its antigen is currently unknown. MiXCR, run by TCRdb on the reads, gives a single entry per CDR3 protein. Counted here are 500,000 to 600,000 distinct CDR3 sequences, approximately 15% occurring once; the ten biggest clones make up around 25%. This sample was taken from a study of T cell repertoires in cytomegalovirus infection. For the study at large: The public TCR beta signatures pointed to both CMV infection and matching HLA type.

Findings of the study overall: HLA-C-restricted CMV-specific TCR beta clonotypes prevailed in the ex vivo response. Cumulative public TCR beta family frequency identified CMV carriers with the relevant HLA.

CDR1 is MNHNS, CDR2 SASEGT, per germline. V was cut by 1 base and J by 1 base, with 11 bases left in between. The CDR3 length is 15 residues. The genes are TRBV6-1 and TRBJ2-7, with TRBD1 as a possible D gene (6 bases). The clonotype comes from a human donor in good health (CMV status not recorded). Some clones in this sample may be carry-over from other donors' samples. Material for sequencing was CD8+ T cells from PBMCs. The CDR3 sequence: CASSEEQGESYEQYF. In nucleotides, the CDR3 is TGTGCCAGCAGTGAAGAACAGGGTGAATCCTACGAGCAGTACTTC.